This TCR beta chain came from a study of technical replicates of blood from several donors. Germline assignment: CDR1 MNHEY and CDR2 SVGAGI. This CDR3 contains 13 residues. The J segment lost 6 bases and the V segment lost 8 bases, leaving 8 bases of the junction unmatched. Clones were read by immunoSEQ multiplex PCR, and TCRdb kept only the in-frame ones, dropping some. The table records 80,000 to 100,000 clones, 90% to 97% of them present only once. The clonotype comes from a human donor in good health. The V call is TRBV6-5, the J call TRBJ1-2, with 8 bases identical to TRBD1. Sequenced: T cells isolated from PBMCs. The CDR3 loop reads CASGRLQGDGYTF. The CDR3 nucleotides are TGTGCCAGCGGCCGTTTACAGGGGGATGGCTACACCTTC.